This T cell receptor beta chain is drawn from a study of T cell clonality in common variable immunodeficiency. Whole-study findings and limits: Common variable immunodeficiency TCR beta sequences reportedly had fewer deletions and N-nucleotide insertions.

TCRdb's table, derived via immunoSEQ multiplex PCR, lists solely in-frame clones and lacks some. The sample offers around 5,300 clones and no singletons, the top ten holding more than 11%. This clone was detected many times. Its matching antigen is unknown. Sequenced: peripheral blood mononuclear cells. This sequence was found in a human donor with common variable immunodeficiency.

The CDR3 protein is CASSPTDRPFYEQYF. CDR3 bases read: TGTGCCAGCAGCCCCACAGACCGGCCTTTCTACGAG. V usage is TRBV14 and J usage is TRBJ2-7; D unresolved. The DNA ends 3 residues before the CDR3 does, and the rest of the CDR3 is filled in from the germline J gene. CDR1 is SGHDN and CDR2 is FVKESK in the germline V gene. CDR3 size: 15 residues. V was pared by 4 bases and J by 3 bases, with 16 bases between.